This T cell receptor beta chain was sequenced for a study of blood T cell repertoires in COVID-19. Repertoires were generated with immunoSEQ multiplex PCR, while TCRdb's copy carries only in-frame clones and drops some. The data contain about 260,000 clones, approximately 86% of them seen just once; the ten biggest clones take up roughly 9.8%. The CDR3 runs 15 residues. Trimming cost V 5 bases and J 7 bases; bases outside gene matches: 8. The germline gives CDR1 SGHTA, CDR2 FQGNSA. Sequenced: peripheral blood. This TCR came from a man in his forties or fifties who had recovered from COVID-19. The chain links TRBV7-2 to TRBJ2-5; TRBD2 agrees at 12 bases. Here the CDR3 reads CASSPLAGGRGTQYF. The CDR3 region has the DNA TGTGCCAGCAGCCCGCTAGCGGGGGGGCGTGGGACCCAGTACTTC.